This T cell receptor (beta chain) was documented in a study of shared clonotypes between healthy human individuals (dated by TCRdb to the early 2020s). Broadly, across the study: A few men and two women, aged 18 to 49 years, made up the cohort. To estimate repertoire size and how much clonotype sharing occurs between individuals, the study deeply sequenced the blood TCR repertoires of roughly 5 healthy adults. Different laboratories and diverse techniques were used to prepare libraries and sequence TCR repertoires, to increase sequencing depth and limit assay-specific biases. Between about 0.8 and 9 billion PBMCs per donor were obtained by leukapheresis. Per donor, three plates each were used for CD4 naive and CD4 memory, two for CD8 naive, and one for CD8 memory. The study at large found these results: Only blood was sampled, and tissue TCR repertoires likely differ from those in blood. Incomplete sequencing was indicated by rarefaction of sorted-subset datasets, despite the large sequencing depth. About 5% of naive CD4, roughly 3.5% of naive CD8, 2% to 2.5% of memory CD4, and approximately 0.39% of memory CD8 clonotypes were shared across a few donors. Estimated clonotype richness was generally larger for naive than for memory subsets. Based on pairwise subsampling, the degree of clonotype sharing among donors was expected to be affected by sequencing depth. Higher generation probabilities were observed for clonotypes shared by all four sorted-subset donors than for non-shared clonotypes. The genetic and exposure-history diversity represented was limited by the small number of donors.

Healthy HIV-negative adults with no recently reported acute infections or vaccinations were included as donors. Every donor was a Caucasian adult residing in Nashville, Tennessee, USA. CD4+ T cells were enriched by magnetic negative selection, after which naive cells were positively selected on CD45RA and the negative fraction was taken as the memory subset. After blood collection by leukapheresis, PBMCs were isolated using Ficoll-Histopaque density gradient centrifugation and then cryopreserved in the vapor phase of liquid nitrogen. Analytical flow cytometry was used to check the purity and quantity of every magnetically sorted T cell population. Each sorted fraction had its genomic DNA isolated and then quantified by UV absorbance on a Nanodrop 2000c. Trimming accounts for 3 bases at V and 1 base at J, while the number of junction bases matched to no gene is 1. The CDR3 numbers 16 residues from cysteine through phenylalanine. Only the CDR3 portion is preserved as DNA: 48 bases, with reading frame beginning at the first base. From the germline V gene (reference sequence), CDR1 is SGHKS and CDR2 is YYEKEE.

As for this clone: This receptor's antigen is unknown. Base qualities are not recorded, but no much larger clone differs from it by a single base.

Using the deep immunoSEQ assay, TCR CDR3 regions were amplified from genomic DNA by multiplex PCR. Genomic DNA extracted from each cell subset was distributed evenly over all wells of several immunoSEQ 96-well plates, and each plate served as one replicate. For sorted subsets, each replicate PCR was loaded with around 200 ng genomic DNA, equivalent to about 33,000 T cell genomes. Purified libraries were measured with a Qubit 3.0 fluorometer, size-checked on a Bioanalyzer 2100, and measured again with the KAPA Library Quantification kit. Every immunoSEQ 96-well plate was sequenced on a separate single-read 150-cycle Illumina NextSeq 550 flow cell. The published analysis was carried out like this. Because the immunoSEQ output held only junctional sequences and lacked quality scores, the filtering could not match the filtering applied to full-length reads. To assign V/J genes and CDR3, sequences were annotated using PyIR, a Python wrapper for IgBLAST v1.9, with IMGT germline references. Reads with weak V/J assignments (E-value above 1e-6), missing CDR3, stop codons, out-of-frame junctions, or ambiguous translated residues were removed. V3J clonotypes were defined by identical inferred V gene, J gene, and CDR3 amino acid sequence. To compute the percentage overlap between repertoires, the number of shared unique clonotypes was divided by the size of the smaller repertoire. Three approaches were used to assess repertoire richness: RTK rarefaction, the Chao1 estimator, and Recon v2.1 estimates of unobserved clonotypes. For all TCRbeta clonotypes obtained by the gDNA method from a few donors, generation probabilities were computed with OLGA. Held by TCRdb, this immuneACCESS table contains in-frame sequences only and omits some clones. Under half of the omission traces to an unresolved V gene where checked; the cause of the rest is unknown. The D gene and trimming were derived from the DNA, and the V and J assignments and clone size from that table. A total of about 1.5 million clones appear in this sample, 96% of them only once. The top ten hold more than 0.9% of the sample.

The specimen was naive CD4+ T cells sorted from blood. In light of the paper, this sample's cell subset or site label describes: CD45RA+ positively selected. This TCR was sampled from a man aged 30 to 45 in good health. The V and J genes are TRBV5-5 and TRBJ2-7, with 16 bases matching TRBD2. The CDR3 reads CASSSGLAGGSYEQYF. The nucleotides read TGTGCCAGCAGCTCGGGACTAGCGGGAGGGTCCTACGAGCAGTACTTC. Full variable domain (CDR3 extended with the reference TRBV5-5 and TRBJ2-7 proteins): DAGVTQSPTHLIKTRGQQVTLRCSPISGHKSVSWYQQVLGQGPQFIFQYYEKEERGRGNFPDRFSARQFPNYSSELNVNALLLGDSALYLCASSSGLAGGSYEQYFGPGTRLTVT.